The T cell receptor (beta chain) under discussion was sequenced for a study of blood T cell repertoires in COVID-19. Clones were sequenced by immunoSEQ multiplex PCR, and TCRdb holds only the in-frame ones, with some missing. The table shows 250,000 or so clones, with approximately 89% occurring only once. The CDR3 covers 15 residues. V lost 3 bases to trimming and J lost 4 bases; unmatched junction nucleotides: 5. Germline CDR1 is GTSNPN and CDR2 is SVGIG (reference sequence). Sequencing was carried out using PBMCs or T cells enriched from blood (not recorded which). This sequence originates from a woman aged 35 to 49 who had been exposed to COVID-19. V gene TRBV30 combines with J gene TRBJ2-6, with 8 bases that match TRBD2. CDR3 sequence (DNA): TGTGCCTGGAGGCGGGGGGCGGGAGGGGCCAACGTCCTGACTTTC. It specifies CAWRRGAGGANVLTF.